The subject of this entry is one T cell receptor beta chain. Its antigen remains unidentified. No per-base quality is available; no much larger clone lies one base away. The data belong to a study of blood T cell repertoires in COVID-19 (dated by TCRdb to about 2020). Describing the broader study: The collaborator samples originated in the United States, Italy and Spain and spanned the acute and convalescent phases of COVID-19. The material from the prospective study consisted of cDNA or gDNA derived from T cells, B-cell-depleted T cells, or PBMCs. Deeply sampled blood TCRbeta repertoires from subjects exposed to, actively infected with, or recovered from COVID-19 were included in the dataset. The repertoires were released in a freely available public database intended as a resource for research on the immune response to SARS-CoV-2. Samples came from the ongoing ImmuneRACE study (first 160 participants) plus 1,254 subjects from 6 global collaborators. A de-identified subject ID, COVID-19 status, age in years and sex were almost always included in the sample metadata. HLA class I and class II types, where available, came from metadata supplied by the sample provider rather than from assay-based typing.

The CDR3 sequence holds 13 residues, the cysteine and phenylalanine included. Only CDR3 DNA is held: 39 bases, read in frame from base 1. CDR1 and CDR2 are read off the germline V gene as SGHDT and YYEEEE. The junction carries 13 bases between V and J, which are trimmed by 4 bases and 6 bases respectively. Results the study describes overall, beyond this receptor: The quantity of clinical and demographic metadata differed by source and by participant and was supplied without curation.

Each collaborating institution followed its own protocols to collect whole blood in K2EDTA tubes. For TCRbeta analysis, collaborators shipped samples as frozen whole blood, isolated PBMCs, or DNA extracted from either of those sample types. TCRbeta CDR3 regions were amplified from genomic DNA using the immunoSEQ Assay, a bias-controlled multiplex PCR. The published analysis was carried out like this. The number of nucleated cells in each sample was estimated from the amplification of reference gene primers within the assay. To quantify the absolute abundance of each unique TCRbeta CDR3 rearrangement, sequence reads were collapsed and filtered. For each sample, productive Simpson clonality was calculated by taking the square root of Simpson's diversity index across productive rearrangements. The table was pulled from immuneACCESS by TCRdb, which kept in-frame rearrangements only. Such tables lose some clones; where checked, under half of the loss comes from unresolved V genes, and the rest has no known cause. The V and J calls and clone size were taken over from that table, and D and trimming were inferred from the DNA. The sample table shows some 80,000 clones, and around 83% are seen once. The leading ten clones occupy roughly 20% of the sample.

Recombination joined TRBV5-6 with TRBJ1-1; the D segment cannot be called with confidence. This TCR was sampled from a woman older than 75 in a cohort sampled during active or convalescent COVID-19. The sample was peripheral blood. The DNA sequence is as follows: TGTGCCAGCAGCCCCCCCTCCGCGGCTGAAGCTTTCTTT. It codes for CASSPPSAAEAFF.